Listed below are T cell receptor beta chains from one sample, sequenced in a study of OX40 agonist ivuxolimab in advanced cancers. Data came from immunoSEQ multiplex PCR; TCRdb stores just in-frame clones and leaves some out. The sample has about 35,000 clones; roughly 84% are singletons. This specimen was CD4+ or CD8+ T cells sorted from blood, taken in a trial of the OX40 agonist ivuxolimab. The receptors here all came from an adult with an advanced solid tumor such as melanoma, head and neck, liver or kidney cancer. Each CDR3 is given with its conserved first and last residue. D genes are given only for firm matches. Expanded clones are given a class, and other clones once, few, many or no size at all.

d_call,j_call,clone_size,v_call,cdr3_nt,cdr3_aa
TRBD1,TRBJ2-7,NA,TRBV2,TGTGCCAGCAGCGCCGGGACAGGGGAGGAGCAGTACTTC,CASSAGTGEEQYF
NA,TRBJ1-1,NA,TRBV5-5,TGTGCCAGCAGTTCCGAGTACACTGAAGCTTTCTTT,CASSSEYTEAFF
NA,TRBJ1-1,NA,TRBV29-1,TGCAGCGTTGTGGAGAACCCGGGAAACACTGAAGCTTTCTTT,CSVVENPGNTEAFF
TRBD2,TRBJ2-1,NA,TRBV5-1,TGCGCCAGCAGCTTGGGGTCTAGCGGGGGCCAAGATGAGCAGTTCTTC,CASSLGSSGGQDEQFF
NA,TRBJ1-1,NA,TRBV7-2,TGTGCCAGCAGCGCCCAGAGTTGGTCTGAAGCTTTCTTT,CASSAQSWSEAFF
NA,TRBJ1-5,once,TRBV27,TGTGCCAGCAGTTTCAAGGGGGTGAGTCAGCCCCAGCATTTT,CASSFKGVSQPQHF
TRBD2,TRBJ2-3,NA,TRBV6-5,TGTGCCAGCGGGGCTAGCGGGAGTGATACGCAGTATTTT,CASGASGSDTQYF
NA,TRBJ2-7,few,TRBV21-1,TGTGCCAGCATCCCCCGACTAGCGGGCTACGAGCAGTACTTC,CASIPRLAGYEQYF
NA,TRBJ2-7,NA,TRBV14,TGTGCCAGCAGCCAAGGCGAGCAGTACTTC,CASSQGEQYF
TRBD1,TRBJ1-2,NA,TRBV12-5,TGTGCTAGTGGTGCCTCAGGGGGCGCTTATGGCTACACCTTC,CASGASGGAYGYTF
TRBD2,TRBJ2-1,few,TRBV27,TGTGCCAGCAGTTTAGGACTAGCGGGACCCAATGAGCAGTTCTTC,CASSLGLAGPNEQFF
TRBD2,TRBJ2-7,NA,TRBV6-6,TGTGCCAGCAGGCCTGGGACTAGCGGGAGTTACGAGCAGTACTTC,CASRPGTSGSYEQYF
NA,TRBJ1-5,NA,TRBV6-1,TGTGCCAGCAGTGACCTAAGTCGGGGGACCAATCAGCCCCAGCATTTT,CASSDLSRGTNQPQHF
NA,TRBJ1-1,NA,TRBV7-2,TGTGCCAGCAGCTTCCACAGGGACGGCACTGAAGCTTTCTTT,CASSFHRDGTEAFF
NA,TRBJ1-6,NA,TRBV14,TGTGCCAGCAGCCCTTTAGGGGCAGGGATAAGTTCACCCCTCCACTTT,CASSPLGAGISSPLHF
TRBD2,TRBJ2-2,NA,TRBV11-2,TGTGCCAGCAGCTTAACTAGCGGTCCCGGGGAGCTGTTTTTT,CASSLTSGPGELFF